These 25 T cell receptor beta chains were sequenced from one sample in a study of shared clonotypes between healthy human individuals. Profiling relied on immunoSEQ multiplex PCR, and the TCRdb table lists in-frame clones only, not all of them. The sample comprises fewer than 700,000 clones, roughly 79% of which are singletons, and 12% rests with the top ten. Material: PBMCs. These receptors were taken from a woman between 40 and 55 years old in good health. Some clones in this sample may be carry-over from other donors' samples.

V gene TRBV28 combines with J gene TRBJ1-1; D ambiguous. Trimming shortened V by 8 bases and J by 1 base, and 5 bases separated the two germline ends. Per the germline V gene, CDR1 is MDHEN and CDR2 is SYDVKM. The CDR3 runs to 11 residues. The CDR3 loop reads CASRTNTEAFF. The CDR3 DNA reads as TGTGCCAGCCGGACGAACACTGAAGCTTTCTTT.

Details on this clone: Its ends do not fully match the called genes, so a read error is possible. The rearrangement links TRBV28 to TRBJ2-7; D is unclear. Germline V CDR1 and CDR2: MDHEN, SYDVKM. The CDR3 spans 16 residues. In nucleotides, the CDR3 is TGTGCCAGCAGTTTAGGACCGGGTCGCCTTTCGTACGAGCAGTGCTTC. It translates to CASSLGPGRLSYEQCF.

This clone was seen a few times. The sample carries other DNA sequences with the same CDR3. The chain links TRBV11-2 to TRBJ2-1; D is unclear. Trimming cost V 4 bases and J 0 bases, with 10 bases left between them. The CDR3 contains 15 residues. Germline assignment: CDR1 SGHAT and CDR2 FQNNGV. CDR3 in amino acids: CASSSKLSSYNEQFF. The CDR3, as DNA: TGTGCCAGCAGCTCTAAGTTAAGCTCCTACAATGAGCAGTTCTTC.

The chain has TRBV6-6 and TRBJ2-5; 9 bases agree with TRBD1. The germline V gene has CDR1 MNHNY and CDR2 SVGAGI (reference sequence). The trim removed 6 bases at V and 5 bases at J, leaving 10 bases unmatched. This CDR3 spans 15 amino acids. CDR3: CASSQDRGGGETQYF. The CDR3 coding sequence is TGTGCCAGCAGCCAGGACAGGGGAGGCGGGGAGACCCAGTACTTC.

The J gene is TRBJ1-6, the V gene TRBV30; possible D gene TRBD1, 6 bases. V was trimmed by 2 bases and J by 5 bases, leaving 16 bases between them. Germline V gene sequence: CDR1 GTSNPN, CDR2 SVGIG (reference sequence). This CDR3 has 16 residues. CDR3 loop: CAWSTTGPGDNSPLHF. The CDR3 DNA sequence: TGTGCCTGGAGTACGACCGGACCAGGGGATAATTCACCCCTCCACTTT.

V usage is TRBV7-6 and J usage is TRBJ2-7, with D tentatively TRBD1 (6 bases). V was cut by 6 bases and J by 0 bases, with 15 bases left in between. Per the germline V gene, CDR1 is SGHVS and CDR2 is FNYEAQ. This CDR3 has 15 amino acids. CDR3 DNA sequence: TGTGCCAGCAGTCCAGACAGGTCCCGCTCCTACGAGCAGTACTTC. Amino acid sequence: CASSPDRSRSYEQYF.

CDR3 bases: TGTGCCTGGAGTTCCGGGACAGGGGCATACGAGCAGTACTTC. Its translation: CAWSSGTGAYEQYF. This chain connects TRBV30 to TRBJ2-7; 10 nucleotides align to TRBD1. Germline values: CDR1 GTSNPN, CDR2 SVGIG (reference sequence). This CDR3 has 14 amino acids. The trim removed 2 bases at V and 4 bases at J, leaving 5 bases unmatched.

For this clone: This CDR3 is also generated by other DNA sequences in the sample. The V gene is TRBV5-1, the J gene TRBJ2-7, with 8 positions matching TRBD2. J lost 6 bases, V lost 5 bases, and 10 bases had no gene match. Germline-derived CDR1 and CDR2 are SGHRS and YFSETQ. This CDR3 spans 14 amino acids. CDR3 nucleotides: TGCGCCAGCAGTACTAGCGGTCGCGCCCGCGAGCAGTACTTC. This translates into CASSTSGRAREQYF.

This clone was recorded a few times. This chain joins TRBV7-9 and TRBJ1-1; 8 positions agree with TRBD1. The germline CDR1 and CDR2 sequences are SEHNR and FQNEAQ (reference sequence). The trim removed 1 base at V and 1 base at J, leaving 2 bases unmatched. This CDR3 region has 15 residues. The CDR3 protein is CASSLGGQENTEAFF. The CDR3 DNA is TGTGCCAGCAGCTTAGGGGGACAGGAGAACACTGAAGCTTTCTTT.

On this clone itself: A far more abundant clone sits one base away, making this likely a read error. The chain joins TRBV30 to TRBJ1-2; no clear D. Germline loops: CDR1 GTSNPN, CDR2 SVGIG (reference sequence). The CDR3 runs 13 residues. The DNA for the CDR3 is TGTGCCTGGACCAAGGGTGGCGACTATGGCTACGCCTTC. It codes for CAWTKGGDYGYAF. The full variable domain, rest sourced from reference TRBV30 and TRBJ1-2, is SQTIHQWPATLVQPVGSPLSLECTVEGTSNPNLYWYRQAAGRGLQLLFYSVGIGQISSEVPQNLSASRPQDRQFILSSKKLLLSDSGFYLCAWTKGGDYGYAFGSGTRLTVV.

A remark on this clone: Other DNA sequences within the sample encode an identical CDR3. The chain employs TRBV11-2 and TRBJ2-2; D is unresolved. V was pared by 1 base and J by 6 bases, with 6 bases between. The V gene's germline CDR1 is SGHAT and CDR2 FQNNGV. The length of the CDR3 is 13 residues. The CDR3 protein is CASSLGGPGELFF. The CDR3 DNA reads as TGTGCCAGCAGCTTAGGAGGCCCCGGGGAGCTGTTTTTT.

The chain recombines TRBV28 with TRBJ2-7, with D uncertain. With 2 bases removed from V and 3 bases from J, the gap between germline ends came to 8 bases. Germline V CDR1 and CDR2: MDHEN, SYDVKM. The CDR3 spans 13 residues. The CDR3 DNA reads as TGTGCCAGCAGTTTACTAGGTAACTACGAGCAGTACTTC. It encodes CASSLLGNYEQYF.

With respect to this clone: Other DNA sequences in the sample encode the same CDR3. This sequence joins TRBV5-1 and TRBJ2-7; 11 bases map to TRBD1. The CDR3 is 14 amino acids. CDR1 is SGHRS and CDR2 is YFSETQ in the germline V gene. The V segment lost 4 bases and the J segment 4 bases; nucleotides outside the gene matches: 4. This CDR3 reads CASSLGTGGYEQYF. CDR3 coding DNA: TGCGCCAGCAGCCTAGGGACAGGGGGGTACGAGCAGTACTTC. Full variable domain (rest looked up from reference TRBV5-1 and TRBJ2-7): KAGVTQTPRYLIKTRGQQVTLSCSPISGHRSVSWYQQTPGQGLQFLFEYFSETQRNKGNFPGRFSGRQFSNSRSEMNVSTLELGDSALYLCASSLGTGGYEQYFGPGTRLTVT.

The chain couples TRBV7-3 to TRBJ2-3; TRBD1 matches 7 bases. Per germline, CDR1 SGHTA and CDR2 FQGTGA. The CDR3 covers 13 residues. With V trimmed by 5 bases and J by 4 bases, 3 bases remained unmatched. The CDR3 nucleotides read TGTGCCAGCAGCCGCCAGGGGGCAGATACGCAGTATTTT. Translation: CASSRQGADTQYF. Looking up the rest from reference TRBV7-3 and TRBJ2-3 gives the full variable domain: GAGVSQTPSNKVTEKGKYVELRCDPISGHTALYWYRQSLGQGPEFLIYFQGTGAADDSGLPNDRFFAVRPEGSVSTLKIQRTERGDSAVYLCASSRQGADTQYFGPGTRLTVL.

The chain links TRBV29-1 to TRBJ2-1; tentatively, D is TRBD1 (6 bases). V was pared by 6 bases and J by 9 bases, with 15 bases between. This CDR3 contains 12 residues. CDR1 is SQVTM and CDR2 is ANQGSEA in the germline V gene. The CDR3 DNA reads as TGCAGCGTCGATAGACAGGCGGGTGAGCAGTTCTTC. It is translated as CSVDRQAGEQFF.

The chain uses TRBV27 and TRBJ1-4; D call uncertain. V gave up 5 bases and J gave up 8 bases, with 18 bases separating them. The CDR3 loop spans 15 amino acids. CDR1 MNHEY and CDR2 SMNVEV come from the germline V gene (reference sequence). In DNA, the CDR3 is TGTGCCAGCAGTCTGAATCCCGGATCCTGGGAAAAACTGTTTTTT. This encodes CASSLNPGSWEKLFF.

CDR3: CASRDRGGEQYF. CDR3 coding DNA: TGCGCCAGCCGGGACAGGGGTGGTGAGCAGTACTTC. This sequence joins TRBV5-1 and TRBJ2-7; 10 bases are shared with TRBD1. This CDR3 has 12 residues. Per the germline V gene, CDR1 is SGHRS and CDR2 is YFSETQ. J gave up 7 bases and V 7 bases, and 5 bases lay outside the gene matches.

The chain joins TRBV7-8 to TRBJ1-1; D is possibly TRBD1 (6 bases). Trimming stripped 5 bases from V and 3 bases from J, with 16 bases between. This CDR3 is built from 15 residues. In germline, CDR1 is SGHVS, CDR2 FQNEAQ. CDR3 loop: CASSPGGQTYTEAFF. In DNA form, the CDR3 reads TGTGCCAGCAGCCCAGGAGGACAGACCTACACTGAAGCTTTCTTT.

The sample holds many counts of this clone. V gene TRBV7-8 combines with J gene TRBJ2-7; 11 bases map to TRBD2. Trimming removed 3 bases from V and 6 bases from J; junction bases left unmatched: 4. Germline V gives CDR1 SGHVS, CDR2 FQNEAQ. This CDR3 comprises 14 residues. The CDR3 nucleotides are TGTGCCAGCAGCTTTAGTAGCGGGGGGGGCGAGCAGTACTTC. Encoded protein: CASSFSSGGGEQYF.

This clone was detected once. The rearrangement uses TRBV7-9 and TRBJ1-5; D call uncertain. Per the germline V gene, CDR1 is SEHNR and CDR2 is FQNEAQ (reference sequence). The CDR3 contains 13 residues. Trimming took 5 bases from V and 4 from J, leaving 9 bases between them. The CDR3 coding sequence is TGTGCCAGCAGCCGGGATGATAATCAGCCCCAGCATTTT. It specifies CASSRDDNQPQHF. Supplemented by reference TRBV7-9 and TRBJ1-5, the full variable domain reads DTGVSQNPRHKITKRGQNVTFRCDPISEHNRLYWYRQTLGQGPEFLTYFQNEAQLEKSRLLSDRFSAERPKGSFSTLEIQRTEQGDSAMYLCASSRDDNQPQHFGDGTRLSIL.

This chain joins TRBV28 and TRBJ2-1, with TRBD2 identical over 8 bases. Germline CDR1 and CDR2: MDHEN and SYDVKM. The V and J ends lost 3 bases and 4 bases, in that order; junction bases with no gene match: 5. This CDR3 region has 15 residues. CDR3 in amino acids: CASSLVSGVYNEQFF. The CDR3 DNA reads TGTGCCAGCAGTTTGGTTAGCGGGGTATACAATGAGCAGTTCTTC.

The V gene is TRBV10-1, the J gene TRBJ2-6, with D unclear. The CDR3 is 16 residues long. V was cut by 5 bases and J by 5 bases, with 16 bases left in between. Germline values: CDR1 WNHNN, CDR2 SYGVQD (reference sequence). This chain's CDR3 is CASSTIAQSRANVLTF. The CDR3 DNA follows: TGCGCCAGCAGTACCATCGCACAAAGTCGGGCCAACGTCCTGACTTTC.

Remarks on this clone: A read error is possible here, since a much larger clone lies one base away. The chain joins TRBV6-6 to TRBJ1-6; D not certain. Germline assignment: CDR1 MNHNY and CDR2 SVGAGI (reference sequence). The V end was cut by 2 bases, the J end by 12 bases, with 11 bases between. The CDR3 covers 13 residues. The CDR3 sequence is CASSYTDRVPLHF. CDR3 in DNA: TGTGCCAGCAGTTACACTGACCGTGTACCCCTCCACTTT.

CDR3 amino acids: CASKRMAKQETQYF. The CDR3 DNA sequence: TGTGCCAGCAAACGCATGGCAAAGCAAGAGACCCAGTACTTC. The chain carries TRBV27 and TRBJ2-5; D gene ambiguous. The ends were cut back, 7 bases at V and 2 bases at J, with 14 bases in the middle. This CDR3 contains 14 residues. CDR1 MNHEY and CDR2 SMNVEV come from the germline V gene (reference sequence).

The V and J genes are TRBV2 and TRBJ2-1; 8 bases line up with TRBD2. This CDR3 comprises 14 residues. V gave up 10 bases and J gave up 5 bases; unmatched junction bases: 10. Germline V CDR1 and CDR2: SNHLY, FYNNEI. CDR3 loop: CATKTSGLNNEQFF. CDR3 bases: TGTGCCACCAAAACTAGCGGCTTAAACAATGAGCAGTTCTTC.